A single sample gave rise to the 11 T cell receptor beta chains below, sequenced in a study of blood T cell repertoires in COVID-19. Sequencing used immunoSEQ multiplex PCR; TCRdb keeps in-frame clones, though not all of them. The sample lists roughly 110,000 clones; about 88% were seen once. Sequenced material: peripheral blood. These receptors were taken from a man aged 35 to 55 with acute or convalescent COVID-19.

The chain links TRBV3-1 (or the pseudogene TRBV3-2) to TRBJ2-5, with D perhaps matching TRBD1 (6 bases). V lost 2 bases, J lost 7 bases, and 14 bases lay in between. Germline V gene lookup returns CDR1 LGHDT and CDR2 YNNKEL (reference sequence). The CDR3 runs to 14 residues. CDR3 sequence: CASSQQGHRGTQYF. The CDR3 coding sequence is TGTGCCAGCAGCCAACAGGGGCATAGAGGGACCCAGTACTTC.

CDR3 sequence: CATSDWGVRGGEQFF. CDR3 DNA sequence: TGTGCCACCAGTGACTGGGGAGTCCGGGGGGGTGAGCAGTTCTTC. The V and J genes are TRBV24-1 and TRBJ2-1, with 8 bases identical to TRBD2. The trim removed 4 bases at V and 9 bases at J, leaving 10 bases unmatched. Germline CDR1 and CDR2: KGHDR and SFDVKD. The CDR3 spans 15 residues.

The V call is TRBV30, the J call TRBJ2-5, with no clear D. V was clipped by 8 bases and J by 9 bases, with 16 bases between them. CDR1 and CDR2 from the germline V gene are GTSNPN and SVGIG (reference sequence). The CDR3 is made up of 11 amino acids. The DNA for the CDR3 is TGTGCCGCCGCCCTTTTTTCGGCCCAGTACTTC. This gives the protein CAAALFSAQYF.

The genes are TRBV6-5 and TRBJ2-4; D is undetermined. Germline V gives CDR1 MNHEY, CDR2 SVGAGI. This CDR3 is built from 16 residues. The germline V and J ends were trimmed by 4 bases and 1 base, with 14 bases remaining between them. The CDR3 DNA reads TGTGCCAGCAGTTCCGCCGCCTCACTCGCCAAAAACATTCAGTACTTC. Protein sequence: CASSSAASLAKNIQYF.

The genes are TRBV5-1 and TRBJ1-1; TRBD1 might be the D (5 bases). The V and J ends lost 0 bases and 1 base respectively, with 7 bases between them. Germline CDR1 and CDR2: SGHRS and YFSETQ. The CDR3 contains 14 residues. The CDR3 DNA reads TGCGCCAGCAGCTTGGGACAGAAGAACACTGAAGCTTTCTTT. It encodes CASSLGQKNTEAFF.

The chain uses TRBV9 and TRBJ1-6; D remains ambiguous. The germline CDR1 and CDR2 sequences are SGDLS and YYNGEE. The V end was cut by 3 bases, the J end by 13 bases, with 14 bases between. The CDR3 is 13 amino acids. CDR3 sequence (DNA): TGTGCCAGCAGCGGCGATGCGGTGGCGCCCCTCCACTTT. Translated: CASSGDAVAPLHF. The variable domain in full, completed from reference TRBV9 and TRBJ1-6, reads DSGVTQTPKHLITATGQRVTLRCSPRSGDLSVYWYQQSLDQGLQFLIQYYNGEERAKGNILERFSAQQFPDLHSELNLSSLELGDSALYFCASSGDAVAPLHFGNGTRLTVT.

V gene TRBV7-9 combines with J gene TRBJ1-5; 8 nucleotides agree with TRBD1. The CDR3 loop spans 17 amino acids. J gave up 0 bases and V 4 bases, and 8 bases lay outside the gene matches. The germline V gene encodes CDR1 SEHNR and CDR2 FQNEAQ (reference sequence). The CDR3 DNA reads TGTGCCAGCAGCTCGGGACAGGACTTCTATAGCAATCAGCCCCAGCATTTT. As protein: CASSSGQDFYSNQPQHF. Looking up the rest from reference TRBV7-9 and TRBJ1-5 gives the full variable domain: DTGVSQNPRHKITKRGQNVTFRCDPISEHNRLYWYRQTLGQGPEFLTYFQNEAQLEKSRLLSDRFSAERPKGSFSTLEIQRTEQGDSAMYLCASSSGQDFYSNQPQHFGDGTRLSIL.

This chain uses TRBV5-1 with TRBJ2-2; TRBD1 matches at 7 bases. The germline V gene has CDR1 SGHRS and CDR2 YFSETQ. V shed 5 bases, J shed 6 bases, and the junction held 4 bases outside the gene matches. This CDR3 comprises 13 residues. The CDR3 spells CASRPGGPGELFF. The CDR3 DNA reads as TGCGCCAGCAGGCCAGGGGGTCCCGGGGAGCTGTTTTTT.

The DNA of the CDR3 is TGTGCCAGCAGCCCCTCAGCGGGAGGATTAGATACGCAGTATTTT. It specifies CASSPSAGGLDTQYF. V gene TRBV2 combines with J gene TRBJ2-3, with 9 bases matching TRBD2. There are 15 residues in the CDR3. V dropped 6 bases and J dropped 5; count of bases not matched to a gene: 9. In germline, CDR1 is SNHLY, CDR2 FYNNEI.

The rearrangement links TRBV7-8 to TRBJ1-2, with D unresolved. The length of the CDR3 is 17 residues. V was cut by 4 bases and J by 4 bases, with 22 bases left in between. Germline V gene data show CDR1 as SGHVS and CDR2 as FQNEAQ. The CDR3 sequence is CASSSIPNGERSYGYTF. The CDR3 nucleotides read TGTGCCAGCAGCTCCATACCTAACGGGGAAAGGAGCTATGGCTACACCTTC.

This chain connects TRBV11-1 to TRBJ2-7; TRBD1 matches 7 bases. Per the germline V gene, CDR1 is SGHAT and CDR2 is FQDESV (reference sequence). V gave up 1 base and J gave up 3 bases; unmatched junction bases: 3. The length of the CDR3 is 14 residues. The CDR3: CASSLGTGLYEQYF. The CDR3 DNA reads TGTGCCAGCAGCTTAGGGACAGGACTCTACGAGCAGTACTTC. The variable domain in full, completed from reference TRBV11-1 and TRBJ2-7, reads EAEVAQSPRYKITEKSQAVAFWCDPISGHATLYWYRQILGQGPELLVQFQDESVVDDSQLPKDRFSAERLKGVDSTLKIQPAELGDSAMYLCASSLGTGLYEQYFGPGTRLTVT.